The clone carrying this TCR beta chain was detected a few times. What it binds is unknown. These data come from a study of T-cell reconstitution after alpha-beta-depleted transplantation in children. Unique molecular identifiers featured in how the TCRbeta library was prepared. In TCRdb, the PCR reads were re-called with MiXCR into one record per CDR3 protein. This sample has about 90,000 distinct CDR3 sequences, with 15% found just once. V lost 3 bases and J 4 bases, leaving 6 bases between the germline ends. Germline-derived CDR1 and CDR2 are MNHEY and SVGEGT. The CDR3 spans 12 residues. Overall study findings and caveats: High day-60 TCRbeta diversity in some patients came from surviving recipient T cells and thymic progenitors. Reports say that about two months after transplant, the alpha-beta T cells came out of several hundred graft clones that had expanded. T-cell counts and diversity at one year post-transplant came mainly from newly produced T cells.

This receptor was identified in a male patient aged 2-15 years who had a stem cell transplant for acute lymphoblastic leukemia, so the T cells may come from the graft donor. The chain carries TRBV6-2 or TRBV6-3 and TRBJ2-5, with D unresolved. The sample was PBMCs, mostly from graft donor cells, taken 180 days after TCRalphabeta/CD19-depleted stem cell transplant. The CDR3 reads CASSYGIETQYF. CDR3 nucleotides: TGTGCCAGCAGTTATGGGATAGAGACCCAGTACTTC.